This T cell receptor (beta chain) appears in the sequencing data of a study of breast tumors, draining lymph nodes, adjacent tissues. This CDR3 comprises 12 residues. Looked up from germline, CDR1 is SGHNT and CDR2 is YYREEE (reference sequence). TCRdb reanalysed the multiplex PCR reads using MiXCR and keeps one entry per CDR3 protein. This table has some 250,000 distinct CDR3 sequences, roughly a third appearing once. Samples came from axillary lymph nodes draining the breast cancer. J is TRBJ2-3 and V is TRBV5-4; D might be TRBD1 or TRBD2, each matching 6 bases. The closer fit of TRBJ2-4 to the DNA end suggests the J call may be wrong. The sequencing input was axillary lymph node tissue. The clonotype comes from a female donor with breast cancer. Some clones in this sample may be carry-over from other donors' samples. CDR3 sequence (DNA): TGTGCCAGCAGCCAGACACCGGGGGCTCAGTACTTC. This translates into CASSQTPGAQYF.